Shown below are 22 T cell receptor beta chains from a single sample sequenced in a study of blood T cell repertoires in COVID-19 (dated by TCRdb to 2018 to 2021). Library preparation employed the immunoSEQ multiplex PCR assay. TCRdb provides this immuneACCESS table in a form limited to in-frame rearrangements. Some clones are lacking; in checked studies, under half of them reflect an unresolved V gene, and why the rest are absent is not known. This sample lists about 240,000 clones; about 80% were detected once. Jointly, the top ten make up 3.3% of the sample. Sequenced: peripheral blood. These receptors originate from an elderly woman with acute or convalescent COVID-19.

This clone is a singleton in its sample. The CDR3 reads CASSHRQGADTQYF. The CDR3 nucleotides read TGCGCCAGCAGCCACCGACAGGGAGCAGATACGCAGTATTTT. The J gene is TRBJ2-3, the V gene TRBV4-3; 7 bases are a match to TRBD1. The CDR3 totals 14 residues. Germline V lookup: CDR1 LGHNA, CDR2 YSLEER. V lost 3 bases, J lost 4 bases, and 4 bases stayed unmatched.

This rearrangement joins TRBV6-5 to TRBJ2-7, with TRBD2 identical over 8 bases. The CDR3 runs to 15 residues. Trimming at V came to 4 bases and at J to 3 bases, leaving 8 bases not matched to a gene. Germline CDR1 MNHEY, CDR2 SVGAGI. The CDR3 DNA reads TGTGCCAGCAGTTTAACCGGGACTAGATACTACGAGCAGTACTTC. This gives the protein CASSLTGTRYYEQYF.

V gene TRBV19 combines with J gene TRBJ1-4; TRBD1 matches 9 bases. Germline lookup yields CDR1 LNHDA and CDR2 SQIVND (reference sequence). V lost 6 bases to trimming and J lost 8 bases; unmatched junction nucleotides: 10. This CDR3 is 15 amino acids long. For the CDR3, the DNA is TGTGCCAGTAGCAGTTACGGGACAGGGCAGGAAAAACTGTTTTTT. This translates into CASSSYGTGQEKLFF.

J is TRBJ1-2 and V is TRBV5-8; D not certain. Trimming took off 0 bases at V and 5 bases at J, with 14 bases between the two ends. Germline CDR1 reads SGHTS; CDR2 reads YDEGEE. The CDR3 runs to 15 residues. CDR3 nucleotide sequence: TGTGCCAGCAGCTTGGGGCTCTTGTCGGGGTATGGCTACACCTTC. Translating it yields CASSLGLLSGYGYTF.

The J gene is TRBJ1-1, the V gene TRBV2, with D possibly TRBD1 on 5 matching bases. The germline CDR1 and CDR2 sequences are SNHLY and FYNNEI. V dropped 6 bases and J dropped 4 bases, with 12 bases sitting between them. The CDR3 is made up of 13 amino acids. CDR3 loop: CASSRDFGTEAFF. CDR3 DNA sequence: TGTGCCAGCAGCAGGGACTTTGGCACTGAAGCTTTCTTT.

This clone was seen only a few times. V is TRBV25-1 and J is TRBJ1-6; 8 bases are a match to TRBD1. V lost 5 bases and J lost 9; bases outside the gene matches: 9. In germline, CDR1 is MGHDK, CDR2 SYGVNS. CDR3 size: 15 residues. The CDR3, as DNA: TGTGCCAGCAGTTTTGCGATTCAGGGGGCTTCACCCCTCCACTTT. It yields the protein CASSFAIQGASPLHF.

V is TRBV5-4 and J is TRBJ1-3, with D maybe TRBD1 (6 bases). The CDR3 consists of 16 residues. V shed 4 bases and J shed 4 bases, with 18 bases lying between them. Per the germline V gene, CDR1 is SGHNT and CDR2 is YYREEE (reference sequence). The CDR3 protein is CASSRAGGALGNTIYF. The CDR3 DNA reads as TGTGCCAGCAGCCGGGCGGGGGGCGCGTTAGGAAACACCATATATTTT. Using reference TRBV5-4 and TRBJ1-3 for the parts outside the CDR3, the full variable domain is ETGVTQSPTHLIKTRGQQVTLRCSSQSGHNTVSWYQQALGQGPQFIFQYYREEENGRGNFPPRFSGLQFPNYSSELNVNALELDDSALYLCASSRAGGALGNTIYFGEGSWLTVV.

This clone was seen many times. The chain is built from TRBV6-6 and TRBJ2-1; 8 nucleotides match TRBD2. The CDR3 loop spans 14 amino acids. Germline V gives CDR1 MNHNY, CDR2 SVGAGI (reference sequence). The V segment lost 5 bases and the J segment 2 bases; nucleotides outside the gene matches: 2. The CDR3 spells CASSLSGTYNEQFF. In DNA form, the CDR3 reads TGTGCCAGCAGTCTTAGCGGGACCTACAATGAGCAGTTCTTC.

The chain carries TRBV1 and TRBJ2-1; the table gives TRBD1 as D, unverified against the DNA. TRBV1 is classified as a pseudogene. The CDR3 consists of 17 residues. CDR3 residues: CTSSRETRDRGLYEQFF. The CDR3 DNA reads TGCACCAGCAGCCGAGAAACCCGGGACAGGGGGCTCTATGAGCAGTTCTTC.

The rearrangement uses TRBV30 and TRBJ2-1; 9 positions agree with TRBD2. V was pared by 4 bases and J by 0 bases, with 4 bases of the junction left unmatched. CDR3 length equals 15 residues. Germline V gives CDR1 GTSNPN, CDR2 SVGIG (reference sequence). For the CDR3, the DNA is TGTGCCTGGACGAGACTAGCGGTCTCCTACAATGAGCAGTTCTTC. It is translated as CAWTRLAVSYNEQFF. Looking up the rest from reference TRBV30 and TRBJ2-1 gives the full variable domain: SQTIHQWPATLVQPVGSPLSLECTVEGTSNPNLYWYRQAAGRGLQLLFYSVGIGQISSEVPQNLSASRPQDRQFILSSKKLLLSDSGFYLCAWTRLAVSYNEQFFGPGTRLTVL.

The gene calls are TRBV7-8 and TRBJ1-1; 8 bases fit TRBD1. V shed 4 bases, J shed 0 bases, and the junction held 16 bases outside the gene matches. This CDR3 region has 19 residues. The germline CDR1 and CDR2 sequences are SGHVS and FQNEAQ. For the CDR3, the DNA is TGTGCCAGCAGCTGGATTAGGCGCAGGGGGCTAAACCTGAACACTGAAGCTTTCTTT. This encodes CASSWIRRRGLNLNTEAFF.

This chain uses TRBV5-1 with TRBJ2-1; 9 nucleotides line up with TRBD2. The germline gives CDR1 SGHRS, CDR2 YFSETQ. The CDR3 length is 17 residues. V was clipped by 0 bases and J by 4 bases; unmatched bases: 8. CDR3 region: CASSLEPSSGAYNEQFF. The CDR3 DNA is TGCGCCAGCAGCTTGGAACCCTCTAGCGGGGCATACAATGAGCAGTTCTTC.

CDR3 amino acids: CASSRQGREGNTIYF. The DNA for the CDR3 is TGTGCCAGCAGTCGACAGGGGAGAGAAGGAAACACCATATATTTT. J is TRBJ1-3 and V is TRBV6-5; TRBD1 agrees at 8 bases. CDR1 and CDR2 from the germline V gene are MNHEY and SVGAGI. Trimming at V came to 5 bases and at J to 4 bases, leaving 7 bases not matched to a gene. This CDR3 has 15 residues.

This chain uses TRBV27 with TRBJ1-5, with a tentative D call TRBD1 (6 bases). V gave up 6 bases and J gave up 7 bases, with 10 bases separating them. The germline gives CDR1 MNHEY, CDR2 SMNVEV (reference sequence). The CDR3 runs 12 residues. CDR3 region: CASRGRGQPQHF. The CDR3 nucleotides are TGTGCCAGCAGGGGCAGGGGACAGCCCCAGCATTTT.

This chain uses TRBV2 with TRBJ2-5, with D tentatively TRBD2 (6 bases). Germline V gene lookup returns CDR1 SNHLY and CDR2 FYNNEI. Between the trimmed V and J ends, which lost 7 bases and 3 bases, there was a span of 15 bases. The CDR3 sequence is 14 residues long. The CDR3 loop is CASNSRGGEETQYF. CDR3 DNA sequence: TGTGCCAGCAACTCCCGGGGCGGGGAAGAGACCCAGTACTTC.

The chain has TRBV29-1 and TRBJ2-1, with a tentative D call TRBD1 (6 bases). The germline gives CDR1 SQVTM, CDR2 ANQGSEA. V lost 4 bases to trimming and J lost 10 bases, with 20 bases between them. The CDR3 is 14 amino acids. In DNA form, the CDR3 reads TGCAGCGTTGTTCAGGACAGTTCTCCGAGGGAGCAGTTCTTC. Amino acid sequence: CSVVQDSSPREQFF.

The chain has TRBV2 and TRBJ1-6; D not certain. V lost 6 bases and J lost 10, with 13 bases in between. CDR1 is SNHLY, CDR2 FYNNEI, per germline. The CDR3 runs 13 residues. Here the CDR3 reads CASSEREGSPLHF. The DNA of the CDR3 is TGTGCCAGCAGCGAGAGGGAAGGGTCACCCCTCCACTTT. The full variable domain, in which reference TRBV2 and TRBJ1-6 provide the parts outside the CDR3, is EPEVTQTPSHQVTQMGQEVILRCVPISNHLYFYWYRQILGQKVEFLVSFYNNEISEKSEIFDDQFSVERPDGSNFTLKIRSTKLEDSAMYFCASSEREGSPLHFGNGTRLTVT.

The sample holds a few counts of this clone. The genes are TRBV19 and TRBJ1-5; D might be TRBD1 (5 bases). V lost 3 bases, J lost 11 bases, and 14 bases lay in between. Germline CDR1 is LNHDA and CDR2 is SQIVND (reference sequence). The CDR3 is 13 residues long. CDR3 DNA: TGTGCCAGTAGTATCTCTCAGGGTATTGCCCAGCATTTT. The encoded protein is CASSISQGIAQHF.

CDR3 amino acids: CASSQREGGYTF. The CDR3 DNA sequence: TGTGCCAGCAGCCAAAGGGAGGGGGGCTACACCTTC. The chain recombines TRBV3-1 (or the pseudogene TRBV3-2) with TRBJ1-2; TRBD1 might be the D (5 bases). The CDR3 extends over 12 amino acids. Germline loops: CDR1 LGHDT, CDR2 YNNKEL (reference sequence). The V end was cut by 2 bases, the J end by 8 bases, with 9 bases between.

This chain uses TRBV29-1 with TRBJ1-5, with D possibly being TRBD1 (6 bases). This CDR3 has 12 amino acids. V was clipped by 4 bases and J by 2 bases, with 6 bases between them. The germline CDR1 and CDR2 sequences are SQVTM and ANQGSEA. As DNA, the CDR3 is TGCAGCGTTGGGACAGGCAATCAGCCCCAGCATTTT. Translated: CSVGTGNQPQHF.

This clone occurred once. The rearrangement joins TRBV5-5 to TRBJ2-7; 10 nucleotides match TRBD2. Germline assignment: CDR1 SGHKS and CDR2 YYEKEE (reference sequence). After removal of 0 bases from V and 6 bases from J, the junction contained 6 bases not matched to a gene. This CDR3 has 15 residues. This chain's CDR3 is CASSLVLAGAVEQYF. CDR3 bases: TGTGCCAGCAGCTTGGTTCTAGCGGGAGCGGTCGAGCAGTACTTC.

The gene calls are TRBV7-9 and TRBJ2-1, with a tentative D call TRBD1 (7 bases). CDR3 length: 16 residues. The V gene's germline CDR1 is SEHNR and CDR2 FQNEAQ (reference sequence). V was cut by 8 bases and J by 2 bases, with 19 bases left in between. For the CDR3, the DNA is TGTGCCAGCTTAGGGGGGACAGTTACCCCCTACAATGAGCAGTTCTTC. This gives the protein CASLGGTVTPYNEQFF.